These T cell receptor beta chains were read from a single sample in a study of T cells in Graves' hyperthyroidism and ophthalmopathy. TCRdb recomputed calls from the multiplex PCR reads with MiXCR, one row per CDR3 protein. The repertoire holds 500,000 to 650,000 distinct CDR3 sequences, with roughly 15% as singletons. The source material was blood. These receptors originate from a woman in her fifties or sixties with Graves' ophthalmopathy. CDR3s leave out the opening cysteine and the closing phenylalanine or tryptophan. Clone size appears in some rows only: once, few, many, or a class for an expanded clone.

CDR3 protein: ASSHPPTGGHEQY; V gene: TRBV11-3; clone size: .
CDR3 protein: ASSLSMLAGGPSYNEQF; V gene: TRBV27; clone size: few
CDR3 protein: ASSLGEASTDTQY; V gene: TRBV5-1; clone size: many
CDR3 protein: ASRKTGASGYT; V gene: TRBV28; clone size: many
CDR3 protein: ASSLGRTGAGETQY; V gene: TRBV12-3/TRBV12-4; clone size: many
CDR3 protein: ARQSSGNTIY; V gene: TRBV2; clone size: .
CDR3 protein: SADSWNSYNEQF; V gene: TRBV20-1; clone size: few
CDR3 protein: ASSVTGNQETQY; V gene: TRBV9; clone size: .
CDR3 protein: ASSFSQGRSLSF; V gene: TRBV7-2; clone size: many
CDR3 protein: ASTTRQGGTQY; V gene: TRBV12-3/TRBV12-4; clone size: many
CDR3 protein: ASSSHSGRIYNEQF; V gene: TRBV11-2; clone size: many
CDR3 protein: ASSRIGRATQY; V gene: TRBV7-2; clone size: many
CDR3 protein: ASSFSSANEQF; V gene: TRBV5-6; clone size: many
CDR3 protein: ASAGSTYEQY; V gene: TRBV10-2; clone size: few
CDR3 protein: ASSFQGTPSADTQY; V gene: TRBV7-2; clone size: many
CDR3 protein: ASSPRTSGETQY; V gene: TRBV2; clone size: many
CDR3 protein: ASSPADRERDYEQY; V gene: TRBV12-3/TRBV12-4; clone size: many
CDR3 protein: ASSFPTSGRNNEQF; V gene: TRBV7-9; clone size: many
CDR3 protein: ASAQMSAGYNQPQH; V gene: TRBV3-1; clone size: many
CDR3 protein: ASSADIPTEAF; V gene: TRBV9; clone size: many
CDR3 protein: ASSNDRNEQY; V gene: TRBV18; clone size: many
CDR3 protein: ASSETGVSIY; V gene: TRBV7-2; clone size: few
CDR3 protein: ASSYSDRVVAYGYT; V gene: TRBV6-5; clone size: many
CDR3 protein: SAVTPGEQF; V gene: TRBV20-1; clone size: many
CDR3 protein: ASSPPGTTLSSYNEQF; V gene: TRBV18; clone size: many
CDR3 protein: SVTSGTGGYGYT; V gene: TRBV29-1; clone size: many
CDR3 protein: ASSPPRALRTDTQY; V gene: TRBV7-8; clone size: many
CDR3 protein: ATKGLAINNEQF; V gene: TRBV27; clone size: many
CDR3 protein: ASRRDGIAKNIQY; V gene: TRBV5-1; clone size: many
CDR3 protein: ASSQGTTGPTKQY; V gene: TRBV4-1; clone size: many
CDR3 protein: ASSPSRVWGTEAF; V gene: TRBV18; clone size: few
CDR3 protein: ASSFDNATGNEKLF; V gene: TRBV5-1; clone size: many
CDR3 protein: ASSTELGGTF; V gene: TRBV5-1; clone size: many
CDR3 protein: SATPGLAGDAGELF; V gene: TRBV20-1; clone size: .
CDR3 protein: SVSNRVNTEAF; V gene: TRBV29-1; clone size: .
CDR3 protein: ASSLGSTNTGELF; V gene: TRBV5-1; clone size: many
CDR3 protein: ASSLREHTEAF; V gene: TRBV27; clone size: many
CDR3 protein: ASSLVSGSVTDTQY; V gene: TRBV7-9; clone size: many
CDR3 protein: ASSLLAGGTTEAF; V gene: TRBV11-2; clone size: many
CDR3 protein: ASRGFSSYNEQF; V gene: TRBV12-3/TRBV12-4; clone size: many
CDR3 protein: ASSLDGTQAPYEQY; V gene: TRBV11-3; clone size: many
CDR3 protein: ASTPAGKRTDTQY; V gene: TRBV7-2; clone size: many
CDR3 protein: ASSRPSNEQF; V gene: TRBV7-3; clone size: .
CDR3 protein: ASSIDLTAYTGELF; V gene: TRBV19; clone size: .
CDR3 protein: ASSRPGRNTGELF; V gene: TRBV11-2; clone size: many
CDR3 protein: ASSLGWDRRIGVGTDTQY; V gene: TRBV7-2; clone size: many
CDR3 protein: ASSQERGGMNTEAF; V gene: TRBV14; clone size: many
CDR3 protein: ASSLGRAPRRTQY; V gene: TRBV7-9; clone size: few
CDR3 protein: ASSQDKASGSLDTQY; V gene: TRBV4-2; clone size: many
CDR3 protein: ASSPAGLLAGGPPGELF; V gene: TRBV7-2; clone size: many
CDR3 protein: ASRGYAPYEQY; V gene: TRBV6-2/TRBV6-3; clone size: .
CDR3 protein: SARNVNYGYT; V gene: TRBV20-1; clone size: many
CDR3 protein: AGSGRNEQF; V gene: TRBV28; clone size: .